This is a list of T cell receptor beta chains from one sample in a study of T cells after posttransplantation cyclophosphamide. Assay: immunoSEQ multiplex PCR; the TCRdb copy retains only in-frame clones and omits some. This repertoire shows 25,000 to 35,000 clones, around nine tenths found once; its top ten account for about 15%. The sequenced sample consisted of PBMCs. The receptors were gathered from a woman between 40 and 55 years old with a blood cancer, CMV-positive, and with a related stem cell donor. Both conserved end residues are trimmed from each CDR3. The order of the fields is J gene, V gene, CDR3 protein.

>TRBJ1-5|TRBV2
ASSEAGGQGASQPQH
>TRBJ2-6|TRBV7-3
ASSLTGTGGSGANVLT
>TRBJ1-4|TRBV9
ASSQNPREKLF
>TRBJ1-1|TRBV15
ATSRSLNTEAF
>TRBJ2-3|TRBV18
ASSPPLARWGDTQY
>TRBJ1-5|TRBV6-5
ASSLDRGLGQPQH
>TRBJ2-1|TRBV5-4
ASSLEVLGLADNEQF
>TRBJ1-2|TRBV7-8
ASSLGTVSYGYT
>TRBJ2-7|TRBV7-9
ASSPVGSGRSYEQY
>TRBJ1-2|TRBV25-1
ASRSGTDYGYT
>TRBJ1-1|TRBV29-1
SALDGTGTEAF
>TRBJ1-5|TRBV6-6
ASTLDTLNQPQH
>TRBJ1-4|TRBV5-6
ASSLEAARKLF
>TRBJ2-2|TRBV19
ASSITGWTGELF
>TRBJ2-7|TRBV27
ATARGKNEQY
>TRBJ1-4|TRBV4-1
ASSYRTGNNEKLF
>TRBJ2-7|TRBV7-6
ASSPGTRPYEQY
>TRBJ1-4|TRBV7-9
ASSSSTNEKLF
>TRBJ1-2|TRBV28
ASSTGFTSNYGYT
>TRBJ1-4|TRBV5-8
ASSLRQGALIATNEKLF
>TRBJ1-2|TRBV5-4
ASSLAGGSRYGYT
>TRBJ2-5|TRBV28
ASSLPGQAQETQY
>TRBJ1-5|TRBV27
ASSPGQGNNQPQH
>TRBJ1-4|TRBV2
ASRGGSGEKLF
>TRBJ2-7|TRBV28
ASSKRPAYYEQY
>TRBJ2-2|TRBV7-2
ASSLQGSNTGELF
>TRBJ1-5|TRBV7-8
ASSLAQRGSSRRVQPQH
>TRBJ1-6|TRBV10-3
AISEGSSYNSPLH
>TRBJ1-2|TRBV9
ASSVGQGQGRYGYT
>TRBJ2-1|TRBV21-1
ASSNGAGPYNEQF
>TRBJ2-2|TRBV19
ASWGGVTGELF
>TRBJ1-5|TRBV28
ASSDRGNQPQH
>TRBJ2-3|TRBV9
ASSVVASPSTDTQY
>TRBJ2-5|TRBV9
ASTKTGLAGETQY
>TRBJ2-7|TRBV7-9
ASSLNLQPYEQY
>TRBJ1-1|TRBV19
ASSPAGRPNTEAF
>TRBJ1-2|TRBV10-1
ASREPLDRVHGYT
>TRBJ2-5|TRBV28
ASRSGRDQETQY
>TRBJ2-2|TRBV4-3
ASSQRVQGANTGELF
>TRBJ2-3|TRBV9
ASSPRFRERGDTDTQY
>TRBJ1-2|TRBV4-1
ASSQPRTDHT
>TRBJ2-7|TRBV18
ASSPRGDYEQY
>TRBJ1-6|TRBV7-9
ASSHRQGEAPLH
>TRBJ2-1|TRBV28
ASSLWTSGGIFPYNEQF
>TRBJ2-1|TRBV5-6
ASSLDPGGSEQF
>TRBJ2-7|TRBV11-2
ASSRPGTSTYEQY
>TRBJ1-3|TRBV5-5
ASSLVVPGNTIY
>TRBJ2-2|TRBV4-3
ASSPGLAGGPNTGELF
>TRBJ2-7|TRBV11-2
ASSVDRVAMGEQY
>TRBJ1-4|TRBV7-9
ASSPTEQWEKLF
>TRBJ1-5|TRBV5-8
ASSLGRGGFNQPQH
>NA|TRBV9
ASSVGGGGAYEQY
>TRBJ2-5|TRBV7-8
ASSLVPPRPGGAETQY
>TRBJ1-1|TRBV6-4
ASSDGYGQVD
>TRBJ2-3|TRBV14
ASSPGGRAPSTTDTQY
>TRBJ1-4|TRBV4-1
ASSQDLGTAEKLF
>TRBJ1-1|TRBV9
ASSIDRGTKAF
>TRBJ2-5|TRBV5-1
ASSGTSGGLIQETQY
>TRBJ2-2|TRBV18
ASSSRQYTGELF